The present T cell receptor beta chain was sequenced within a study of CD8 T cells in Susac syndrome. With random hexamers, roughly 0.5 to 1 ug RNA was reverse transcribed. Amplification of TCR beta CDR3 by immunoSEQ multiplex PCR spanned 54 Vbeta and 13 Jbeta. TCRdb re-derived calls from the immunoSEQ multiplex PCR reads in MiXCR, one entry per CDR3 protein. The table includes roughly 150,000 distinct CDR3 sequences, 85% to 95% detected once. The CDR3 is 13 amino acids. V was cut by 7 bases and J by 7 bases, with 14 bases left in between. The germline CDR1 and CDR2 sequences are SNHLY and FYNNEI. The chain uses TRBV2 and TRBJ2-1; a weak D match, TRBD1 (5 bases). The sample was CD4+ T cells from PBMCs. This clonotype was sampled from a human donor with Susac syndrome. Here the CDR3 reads CASTQTETNEQFF. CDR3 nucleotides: TGTGCCAGCACCCAGACAGAAACAAATGAGCAGTTCTTC.